Following are 6 T cell receptor beta chains from one sample sequenced in a study of cytomegalovirus exposure and HLA in healthy donors. The PCR had 60 Vbeta and 13 Jbeta primers. Method: immunoSEQ multiplex PCR; TCRdb's copy keeps in-frame clones and lacks some. The sample lists some 100,000 clones, about 80% occurring once. Material for sequencing was PBMCs. These receptor sequences come from a female donor in good health and CMV-seronegative.

This rearrangement joins TRBV1 to TRBJ2-6; the table calls TRBD1, which could not be checked here. TRBV1 is marked as a pseudogene. The CDR3 is made up of 19 amino acids. Here the CDR3 DNA reads TGCACCAGCAGCCAAAGGGTCTTGGACAGGGGGCACGGGGCCAACGTCCTGACTTTC. It yields the protein CTSSQRVLDRGHGANVLTF.

The chain joins TRBV5-1 to TRBJ1-2, with D possibly matching TRBD1 (6 bases). V lost 1 base and J lost 2, with 27 bases in between. The V gene's germline CDR1 is SGHRS and CDR2 YFSETQ. CDR3 length: 20 amino acids. CDR3: CASSLPSGSGTQKENYGYTF. DNA of the CDR3: TGCGCCAGCAGCTTGCCCAGCGGATCCGGGACACAAAAAGAAAACTATGGCTACACCTTC.

The chain couples TRBV7-9 to TRBJ2-1; TRBD2 matches 13 bases. The CDR3 is 19 residues long. J gave up 0 bases and V 2 bases, and 7 bases lay outside the gene matches. CDR1 is SEHNR and CDR2 is FQNEAQ in the germline V gene (reference sequence). The CDR3 bases are TGTGCCAGCAGCTTAAAGACTAGCGGGGGGCAGAGCTCCTACAATGAGCAGTTCTTC. Encoded protein: CASSLKTSGGQSSYNEQFF.

The chain combines TRBV11-2 with TRBJ2-5; D gene unclear. Germline V gene data show CDR1 as SGHAT and CDR2 as FQNNGV. V shed 5 bases and J shed 2 bases, with 12 bases lying between them. The CDR3 loop spans 14 amino acids. CDR3 region: CASSGDHLQETQYF. DNA for the CDR3: TGTGCCAGCAGCGGAGACCACCTACAAGAGACCCAGTACTTC.

In DNA, the CDR3 is TGTGCCAGCACAGAGTCGGGACTAGCGGGGGAGAGGCAGTATTTT. It encodes CASTESGLAGERQYF. The genes are TRBV2 and TRBJ2-3, with 14 bases fitting TRBD2. V lost 7 bases to trimming and J lost 11 bases; unmatched junction nucleotides: 11. The CDR3 sequence is 15 residues long. The germline gives CDR1 SNHLY, CDR2 FYNNEI.

The chain uses TRBV27 and TRBJ2-7; TRBD1 agrees at 8 bases. V lost 2 bases, J lost 5 bases, and 2 bases stayed unmatched. From germline, CDR1 is MNHEY and CDR2 SMNVEV (reference sequence). The CDR3 consists of 13 residues. CDR3 sequence (DNA): TGTGCCAGCAGTTTACGGACAGGGCACGAGCAGTACTTC. This sequence encodes CASSLRTGHEQYF.